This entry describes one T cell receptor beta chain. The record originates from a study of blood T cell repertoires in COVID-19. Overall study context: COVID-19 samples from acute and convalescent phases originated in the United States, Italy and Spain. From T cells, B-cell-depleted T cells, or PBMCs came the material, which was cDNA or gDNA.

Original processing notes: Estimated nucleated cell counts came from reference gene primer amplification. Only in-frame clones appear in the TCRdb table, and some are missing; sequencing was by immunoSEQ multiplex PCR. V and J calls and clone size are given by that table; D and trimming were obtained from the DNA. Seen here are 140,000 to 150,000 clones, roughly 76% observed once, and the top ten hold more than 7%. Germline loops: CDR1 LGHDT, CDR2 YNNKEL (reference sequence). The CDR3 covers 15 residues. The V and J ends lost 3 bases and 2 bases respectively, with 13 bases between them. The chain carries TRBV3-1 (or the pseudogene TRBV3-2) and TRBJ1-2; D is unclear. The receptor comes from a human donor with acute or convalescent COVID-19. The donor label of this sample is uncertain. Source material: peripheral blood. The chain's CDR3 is CASSHGPGSNYGYTF. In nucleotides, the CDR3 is TGTGCCAGCAGCCATGGCCCGGGGTCCAACTATGGCTACACCTTC.